A single sample gave rise to the 20 T cell receptor beta chains below, sequenced in a study of regulatory T cells in long-lasting Graves disease. Time point noted: newly diagnosed GD, antithyroid drugs for less than 3 months. PBMC-derived RNA was used for the TCR library. Through Arm-PCR of CDR3 regions and iRepertoire HTBI primers, TCR beta libraries were built. TCRdb analysed the multiplex PCR reads with MiXCR anew, one entry per CDR3 protein. The data hold roughly 560,000 distinct CDR3 sequences, with more than 10% observed a single time. This sample also belongs to another study, concerning T cells in Graves' hyperthyroidism and ophthalmopathy.

The sequences come from peripheral blood mononuclear cells (PBMCs), collected at new diagnosis, from a patient treated with antithyroid drugs. These TCRs come from a woman in her 30s with Graves disease.

This clonotype showed up many times. The V gene is TRBV2, the J gene TRBJ2-2, with D unresolved. In germline, CDR1 is SNHLY, CDR2 FYNNEI. The V and J ends lost 2 bases and 6 bases respectively, with 10 bases between them. The CDR3 is 14 amino acids. The CDR3 here is CASSEPGRAGELFF. CDR3 DNA: TGTGCCAGCAGTGAACCGGGTAGGGCCGGGGAGCTGTTTTTT.

The chain joins TRBV2 to TRBJ1-2; tentative D call: TRBD1 (5 bases). V was shortened by 10 bases and J by 4 bases, with 16 bases between the two germline ends. The CDR3 consists of 13 residues. Per germline, CDR1 SNHLY and CDR2 FYNNEI. CDR3 sequence: CATQTEIFYGYTF. In nucleotides, the CDR3 is TGTGCCACCCAGACAGAAATTTTCTATGGCTACACCTTC.

The count of this clonotype is one. V and J are TRBV7-2 and TRBJ2-3; D may be TRBD2 (6 bases). Germline CDR1 SGHTA, CDR2 FQGNSA. V dropped 4 bases and J dropped 4 bases, with 15 bases sitting between them. The CDR3 loop spans 15 amino acids. DNA of the CDR3: TGTGCCAGCAGCTCGATGGCGGGAAGCCCAGATACGCAGTATTTT. It codes for CASSSMAGSPDTQYF.

A note on this clonotype: A single base separates this from a much larger clone, so it may be a read error. This sequence joins TRBV5-1 and TRBJ2-7; D perhaps matches TRBD2 (6 bases). The V end lost 4 bases, the J end lost 7 bases, and 21 bases lay between the germline ends. The CDR3 runs to 15 residues. Germline CDR1 reads SGHRS; CDR2 reads YFSETQ. The CDR3 DNA follows: TGCGCCAGCAGCCCCCTAGCGCGAACTCTCAATGAGCAGTACTTC. This translates into CASSPLARTLNEQYF.

This clonotype has at least ten counts. The CDR3 protein is CASSEAYRGEQYF. DNA for the CDR3: TGTGCCAGCAGTGAAGCCTACCGGGGGGAGCAGTACTTC. J is TRBJ2-7 and V is TRBV2; a weak D match, TRBD2 (6 bases). The CDR3 is 13 amino acids. Germline CDR1 and CDR2: SNHLY and FYNNEI. Trimming removed 0 bases at V and 7 bases at J, with 10 bases between.

The chain joins TRBV29-1 to TRBJ2-1; TRBD1 aligns across 9 bases. The CDR3 contains 18 residues. Germline loops: CDR1 SQVTM, CDR2 ANQGSEA. Trimming cost V 1 base and J 0 bases; bases outside gene matches: 10. CDR3 nucleotides: TGCAGCGTTGAAGGTCTGAAGGACAGGGGTTACTCCTACAATGAGCAGTTCTTC. It encodes CSVEGLKDRGYSYNEQFF.

This clonotype has at least ten counts. Here the CDR3 DNA reads TGTGCCAGCAGCTTAGGAGGGTGGGGGAGCTCCTACGAGCAGTACTTC. This codes for CASSLGGWGSSYEQYF. The chain carries TRBV11-2 and TRBJ2-7; the D call may be TRBD1 or TRBD2 (5 bases each). V shed 1 base and J shed 0 bases, with 13 bases lying between them. Germline V gene lookup returns CDR1 SGHAT and CDR2 FQNNGV. The CDR3 is 16 residues long.

This clonotype came up a few times. The gene calls are TRBV20-1 and TRBJ2-1; 8 bases map to TRBD2. Trimming removed 2 bases from V and 8 bases from J; junction bases left unmatched: 8. The CDR3 sequence is 14 residues long. Germline V gene sequence: CDR1 DFQATT, CDR2 SNEGSKA (reference sequence). The CDR3: CSARKGTSIYEQFF. CDR3 bases: TGCAGTGCTAGAAAGGGGACTAGTATCTATGAGCAGTTCTTC.

This clonotype was recorded a few times. The chain is built from TRBV5-1 and TRBJ2-5; D might be TRBD2 (6 bases). Trimming took off 3 bases at V and 4 bases at J, with 10 bases between the two ends. The CDR3 is 13 residues long. Germline CDR1 and CDR2: SGHRS and YFSETQ. The CDR3 sequence is CASSSGLTETQYF. The CDR3 DNA follows: TGCGCCAGCAGCTCCGGACTAACAGAGACCCAGTACTTC.

The sample holds many counts of this clonotype. The V call is TRBV2, the J call TRBJ1-6, with D unresolved. CDR3 length: 15 amino acids. V was clipped by 3 bases and J by 3 bases, with 9 bases between them. In germline, CDR1 is SNHLY, CDR2 FYNNEI. The CDR3 nucleotides read TGTGCCAGCAGTGATAAGGGATTCTATAATTCACCCCTCCACTTT. Protein: CASSDKGFYNSPLHF.

The sample holds a few counts of this clonotype. The chain uses TRBV6-1 and TRBJ2-5; 7 nucleotides line up with TRBD2. The J call may be mistaken, given a closer DNA end match to TRBJ2-7. CDR3 length: 15 amino acids. Germline V CDR1 and CDR2: MNHNS, SASEGT. This CDR3 reads CASSGTSANSYEQYF. The CDR3 DNA reads TGTGCCAGCAGTGGAACTAGCGCCAACTCCTACGAGCAGTACTTC.

This clonotype was detected many times. The chain couples TRBV28 to TRBJ1-3; D is ambiguous. Germline V gene data show CDR1 as MDHEN and CDR2 as SYDVKM. The CDR3 is 16 residues long. Trimming shortened V by 2 bases and J by 2 bases, and 13 bases separated the two germline ends. CDR3 DNA sequence: TGTGCCAGCAGTTTAGCCCCGAGGCCCCCTGGAAACACCATATATTTT. It codes for CASSLAPRPPGNTIYF.

This clonotype was detected many times. This sequence joins TRBV15 and TRBJ1-1; D gene ambiguous. The CDR3 loop spans 13 amino acids. V was shortened by 0 bases and J by 1 base, with 3 bases between the two germline ends. Per germline, CDR1 LNHNV and CDR2 YYDKDF (reference sequence). The CDR3: CATSRDSNTEAFF. The CDR3 DNA follows: TGTGCCACCAGCAGAGATTCGAACACTGAAGCTTTCTTT. The variable domain in full, completed from reference TRBV15 and TRBJ1-1, reads DAMVIQNPRYQVTQFGKPVTLSCSQTLNHNVMYWYQQKSSQAPKLLFHYYDKDFNNEADTPDNFQSRRPNTSFCFLDIRSPGLGDTAMYLCATSRDSNTEAFFGQGTRLTVV.

The chain uses TRBV7-3 and TRBJ2-2; 8 bases map to TRBD2. The CDR3 is made up of 18 amino acids. With 4 bases clipped from V and 6 bases from J, the junction kept 16 bases outside the gene matches. In germline, CDR1 is SGHTA, CDR2 FQGTGA. This CDR3 reads CASSSDAGSGTFSGELFF. The CDR3 nucleotides are TGTGCCAGCAGCTCCGATGCGGGTAGCGGGACCTTCTCCGGGGAGCTGTTTTTT.

The genes are TRBV19 and TRBJ1-5; perhaps TRBD1 as D (5 bases). This CDR3 comprises 13 residues. Per germline, CDR1 LNHDA and CDR2 SQIVND (reference sequence). V lost 8 bases and J 4 bases, leaving 12 bases between the germline ends. In DNA form, the CDR3 reads TGTGCCAGTGGGGCAGTTCTAAATCAGCCCCAGCATTTT. Its protein is CASGAVLNQPQHF.

This clonotype was seen ten or more times. The chain is built from TRBV2 and TRBJ1-4; D perhaps matches TRBD1 (5 bases). V was shortened by 3 bases and J by 5 bases, with 10 bases between the two germline ends. The CDR3 sequence is 14 residues long. Per germline, CDR1 SNHLY and CDR2 FYNNEI. This chain's CDR3 is CASSEGRENEKLFF. The DNA of the CDR3 is TGTGCCAGCAGTGAGGGGCGGGAGAATGAAAAACTGTTTTTT.

The sample holds many counts of this clonotype. The rearrangement uses TRBV28 and TRBJ2-3, with 11 bases fitting TRBD2. Losses at the gene ends were 3 bases for V and 14 bases for J; bases not matched to a gene: 10. Germline CDR1 reads MDHEN; CDR2 reads SYDVKM. This CDR3 contains 14 residues. The CDR3 sequence: CASSFGLAGGGGYF. CDR3 nucleotides: TGTGCCAGCAGTTTTGGTCTAGCGGGAGGAGGGGGGTATTTT.

This chain connects TRBV6-1 to TRBJ2-1; D gene ambiguous. The germline V gene encodes CDR1 MNHNS and CDR2 SASEGT. Trimming took 7 bases from V and 8 from J, leaving 21 bases between them. This CDR3 contains 15 residues. The chain's CDR3 is CASISPPPDWDEQFF. Here the CDR3 DNA reads TGTGCCAGCATATCCCCCCCCCCTGATTGGGATGAGCAGTTCTTC.

With regard to this clonotype: Since a much larger clone is just one base distant, this may be a read error. J is TRBJ2-5 and V is TRBV18; 7 nucleotides align to TRBD1. There are 13 residues in the CDR3. Germline CDR1 KGHSH, CDR2 LQKENI. CDR3 in amino acids: CVSSPHRGETQYF. The CDR3 nucleotides read TGTGTCAGCTCACCACACAGGGGAGAGACCCAGTACTTC.

This clonotype was counted only a few times. V is TRBV29-1 and J is TRBJ1-1; tentatively, D is TRBD1 (5 bases). Germline CDR1 SQVTM, CDR2 ANQGSEA. The V end lost 3 bases, the J end lost 6 bases, and 8 bases lay between the germline ends. The CDR3 consists of 11 residues. In DNA form, the CDR3 reads TGCAGCGTTGACGCAGGGCCTGAAGCTTTCTTT. It translates to CSVDAGPEAFF.